A few counts support the clone carrying this T cell receptor (beta chain). This entry is derived from a study of early T cells in non-severe SARS-CoV-2 infection. Looked up from germline, CDR1 is LNHDA and CDR2 is SQIVND (reference sequence). The CDR3 is 16 residues long. The junction had 8 bases not matched to a gene; V was cut back by 4 bases and J by 4 bases. TCRdb re-called the 5' RACE reads with MiXCR, one entry per CDR3 protein. Here the sample spans about 64,000 distinct CDR3 sequences, roughly a sixth being singletons. This specimen consisted of whole blood, obtained at baseline. The TCR originated in an adult who was a healthcare worker with PCR-confirmed SARS-CoV-2 infection or an uninfected control (not recorded which). V and J are TRBV19 and TRBJ1-5, with TRBD1 identical over 9 bases. CDR3 sequence: CASSNPGTGYNQPQHF. In DNA form, the CDR3 reads TGTGCCAGTAGTAATCCCGGGACAGGGTATAATCAGCCCCAGCATTTT.